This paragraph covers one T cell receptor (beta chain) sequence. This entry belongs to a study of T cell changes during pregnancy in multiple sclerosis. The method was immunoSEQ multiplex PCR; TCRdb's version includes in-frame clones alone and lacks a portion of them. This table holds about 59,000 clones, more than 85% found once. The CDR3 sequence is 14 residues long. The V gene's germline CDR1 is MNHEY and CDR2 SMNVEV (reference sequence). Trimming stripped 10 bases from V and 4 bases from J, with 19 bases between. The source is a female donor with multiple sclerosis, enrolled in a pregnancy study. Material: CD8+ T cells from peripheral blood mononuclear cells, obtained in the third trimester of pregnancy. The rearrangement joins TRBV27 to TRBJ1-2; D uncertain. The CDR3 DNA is TGTGCCACCTACAGCCCACCACCTATCTATGGCTACACCTTC. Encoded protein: CATYSPPPIYGYTF.